A selection of T cell receptor beta chains follows, all from one sample in a study of cytomegalovirus exposure and HLA in healthy donors. The repertoire was sequenced with immunoSEQ multiplex PCR; TCRdb's copy has only in-frame clones and lacks some. The sample consists of 150,000 to 200,000 clones, around 75% of them appearing once. Sequencing used PBMCs. All receptors come from a man between 18 and 35 years old in good health and CMV-seropositive. CDR3s include the opening cysteine and the closing phenylalanine or tryptophan. A D gene is named only where the DNA matches it firmly. Some rows have no size entry. The others give once, few or many, or a class for an expanded clone.

d_call clone_size j_call v_call cdr3_nt cdr3_aa
NA NA TRBJ1-2 TRBV4-2 TGTGCCAGCAGCCAAGATGCGGGGGGCAAAGGTTATGGCTACCCCTTC CASSQDAGGKGYGYPF
TRBD2 NA TRBJ2-7 TRBV5-1 TGCGCCAGCAGCGCGGGACTATCCCTATCTAACCCCCCCTACGAGCAGTACTTC CASSAGLSLSNPPYEQYF
NA NA TRBJ1-5 TRBV4-1 TGCGCCAGCAGCCAAGATCCGGGGGGATTTAGCAATCAGCCCCAGCATTTT CASSQDPGGFSNQPQHF
NA NA TRBJ1-5 TRBV6-1 TGTGCCAGCAGCGTCGAAACAGGGTATCAGCCCCAGCATTTT CASSVETGYQPQHF
TRBD1 NA TRBJ2-7 TRBV29-1 TGCAGCGTGGGGAAAGGGGACAGAGCCGGCGAGCAGTACTTC CSVGKGDRAGEQYF
NA NA TRBJ2-7 TRBV10-2 TGCGCCAGCAGTGAGTCGGGAGTGAGCTACGAGCAGTACTTC CASSESGVSYEQYF
NA few TRBJ1-2 TRBV20-1 TGCAGTGTGACCCTCAGGGATGGCTACACCTTC CSVTLRDGYTF
TRBD1 NA TRBJ2-5 TRBV27 TGTGCCAGCAGTCTCGGGACAGAAGAGACCCAGTACTTC CASSLGTEETQYF
NA NA TRBJ2-2 TRBV6-6 TGTGCCACAATGGAGTTCACCGGGGAGCTGTTTTTT CATMEFTGELFF
NA NA TRBJ1-3 TRBV6-6 TGTGCCAGCAGTTACGCGCAGGGCGGCTCTGGAAACACCATATATTTT CASSYAQGGSGNTIYF
TRBD2 NA TRBJ2-3 TRBV9 TGTGCCAGCAGCGGCCTAGCGGGAGGGTCAGATACGCAGTATTTT CASSGLAGGSDTQYF
NA NA TRBJ1-1 TRBV6-5 TGTGCCAGCAGTTATGGCAGGGGGAACACTGAAGCTTTCTTT CASSYGRGNTEAFF
NA NA TRBJ1-1 TRBV30 TGTGCCCTCAATCCGGTTGGGGGGGCTTTCTTT CALNPVGGAFF
NA NA TRBJ2-3 TRBV7-8 TGTGCCAGCAGCTTAAGCAAAATTGAGGCAGATACGCAGTATTTT CASSLSKIEADTQYF
NA NA TRBJ1-1 TRBV14 TGTGCCAGCAGCTGGGAGGGAGGGAAGGACACTGAAGCTTTCTTT CASSWEGGKDTEAFF
TRBD1 NA TRBJ2-7 TRBV6-1 TGTGCCAGCAGACACAGGGGCTCCTACGAGCAGTACTTC CASRHRGSYEQYF
TRBD1 NA TRBJ1-5 TRBV9 TGTGCCAGCAGCTTTCACAGGGGAGGCAGCAATCAGCCCCAGCATTTT CASSFHRGGSNQPQHF
NA NA TRBJ2-2 TRBV7-6 TGTGCCAGCAGCTTGGACACAGCCAACACCGGGGAGCTGTTTTTT CASSLDTANTGELFF
NA NA TRBJ2-2 TRBV6-1 TGTGCCAGCACCGAGCTTGAAGCGAACACCGGGGAGCTGTTTTTT CASTELEANTGELFF
NA NA TRBJ2-7 TRBV4-1 TGCGCCAGCAGCCAAGATACGGGCCAGGGTTTTTACGAGCAGTACTTC CASSQDTGQGFYEQYF
TRBD2 NA TRBJ2-3 TRBV5-1 TGCGCCAGCAGCTTGACTAGCGGTAGGATAGATACGCAGTATTTT CASSLTSGRIDTQYF
TRBD1 NA TRBJ2-7 TRBV30 TGTGCCTGGAGTCGGACAGGGGTGCAGTACTTC CAWSRTGVQYF
NA NA TRBJ1-3 TRBV19 TGTGCCAGTAGTGGAAGGGGTTACGGAAACACCATATATTTT CASSGRGYGNTIYF
NA NA TRBJ2-3 TRBV28 TGTGCCAGCACTGAAGCGGGCGGAGATACGCAGTATTTT CASTEAGGDTQYF
TRBD2 NA TRBJ2-5 TRBV29-1 TGCAGCGTTGAAGCCCCCACGGGGCTAGCGGAAGAGACCCAGTACTTC CSVEAPTGLAEETQYF
TRBD1 NA TRBJ1-1 TRBV9 TGTGCCAGCAGCGTAGCGACAGGGGGCACTGAAGCTTTCTTT CASSVATGGTEAFF
NA NA TRBJ1-2 TRBV28 TGTGCCAGCAGTTCCCCGGGGGAGCGGGAATATGGCTACACCTTC CASSSPGEREYGYTF
TRBD2 NA TRBJ2-7 TRBV4-1 TGCGCCAGCAGCGAGGGACTAGCGGCTTACGAGCAGTACTTC CASSEGLAAYEQYF
NA NA TRBJ1-1 TRBV15 TGTGCCACCAGCGGGATACAGGAAATGAACACTGAAGCTTTCTTT CATSGIQEMNTEAFF
NA NA TRBJ1-2 TRBV7-8 TGTGCCAGCAGCTTAGCGGTCGGGACACGAAATAACTATGGCTACACCTTC CASSLAVGTRNNYGYTF
NA NA TRBJ2-3 TRBV9 TGTGCCAGCAGCGTAGGCGGCGGCGGCGATACGCAGTATTTT CASSVGGGGDTQYF
TRBD1 NA TRBJ1-4 TRBV28 TGTGCCAGCGGAATCCCTGACAGGGGAGCTAATGAAAAACTGTTTTTT CASGIPDRGANEKLFF